Reported below is one T cell receptor beta chain. The sample is drawn from a study of shared clonotypes between healthy human individuals. The CDR3 contains 13 residues. V was cut by 6 bases and J by 4 bases, with 12 bases left in between. Germline CDR1 MDHEN, CDR2 SYDVKM. A split of CD4+ cells into CD45RA+ naive and CD45RA-negative memory subsets was performed. Produced via immunoSEQ multiplex PCR; TCRdb's table is partial and in-frame only. The repertoire consists of around 2.5 million clones, with under 95% occurring once and the leading ten covering roughly 0.36%. This TCR came from a young man in good health. Some clones in this sample may be carry-over from other donors' samples. The rearrangement links TRBV28 to TRBJ1-1; D gene ambiguous. Specimen: naive CD4+ T cells from PBMCs. Subset specified: CD45RA+ positively selected. CDR3 sequence (DNA): TGTGCCAGCAGCCCCGGGGATTTCACTGAAGCTTTCTTT. Amino acid sequence: CASSPGDFTEAFF.